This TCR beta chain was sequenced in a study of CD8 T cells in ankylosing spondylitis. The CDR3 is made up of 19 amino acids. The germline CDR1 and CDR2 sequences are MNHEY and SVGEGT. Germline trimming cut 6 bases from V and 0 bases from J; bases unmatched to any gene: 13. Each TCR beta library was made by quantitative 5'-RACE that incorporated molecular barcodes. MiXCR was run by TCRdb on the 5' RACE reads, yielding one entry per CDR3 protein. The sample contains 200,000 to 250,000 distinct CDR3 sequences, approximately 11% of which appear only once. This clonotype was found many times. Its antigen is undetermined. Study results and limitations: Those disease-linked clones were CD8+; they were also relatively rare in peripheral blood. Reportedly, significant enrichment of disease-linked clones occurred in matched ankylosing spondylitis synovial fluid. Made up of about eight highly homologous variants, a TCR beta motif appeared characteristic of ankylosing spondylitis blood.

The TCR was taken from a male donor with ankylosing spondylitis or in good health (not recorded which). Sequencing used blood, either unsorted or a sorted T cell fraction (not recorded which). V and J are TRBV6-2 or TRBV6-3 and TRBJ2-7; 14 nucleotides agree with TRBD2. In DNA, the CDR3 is TGTGCCAGCAGGCATCCGGGACTAGCGGGGGTTAAGAGCTCCTACGAGCAGTACTTC. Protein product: CASRHPGLAGVKSSYEQYF.